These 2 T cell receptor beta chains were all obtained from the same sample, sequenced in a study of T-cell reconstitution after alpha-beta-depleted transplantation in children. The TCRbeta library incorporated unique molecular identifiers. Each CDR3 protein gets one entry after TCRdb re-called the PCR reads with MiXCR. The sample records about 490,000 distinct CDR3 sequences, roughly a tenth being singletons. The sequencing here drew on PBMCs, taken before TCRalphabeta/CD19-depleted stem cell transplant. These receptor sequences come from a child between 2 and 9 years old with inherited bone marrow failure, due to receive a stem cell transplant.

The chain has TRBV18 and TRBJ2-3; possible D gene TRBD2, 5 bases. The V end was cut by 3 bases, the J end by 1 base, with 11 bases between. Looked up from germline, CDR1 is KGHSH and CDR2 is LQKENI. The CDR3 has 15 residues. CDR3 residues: CASSPPAGGTDTQYF. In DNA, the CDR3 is TGTGCCAGCTCACCGCCGGCCGGGGGCACAGATACGCAGTATTTT. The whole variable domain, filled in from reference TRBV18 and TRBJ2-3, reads NAGVMQNPRHLVRRRGQEARLRCSPMKGHSHVYWYRQLPEEGLKFMVYLQKENIIDESGMPKERFSAEFPKEGPSILRIQQVVRGDSAAYFCASSPPAGGTDTQYFGPGTRLTVL.

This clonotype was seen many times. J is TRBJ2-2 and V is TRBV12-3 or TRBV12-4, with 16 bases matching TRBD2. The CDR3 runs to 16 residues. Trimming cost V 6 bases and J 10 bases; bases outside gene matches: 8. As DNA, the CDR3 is TGTGCCAGCAGCCCGGGGACTAGCGGGAGGGCCGAGGAGCTGTTTTTT. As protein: CASSPGTSGRAEELFF.